This T cell receptor beta chain is drawn from a study of metastatic and nonmetastatic thyroid tumors. About the study: Across peripheral blood and tumor or nodule tissue samples taken from malignant and benign thyroid patients, the repertoires were compared with one another. Study-wide results and caveats: The reported finding was significantly higher TCR beta diversity in malignant thyroid tumors relative to benign nodules, in blood and tumor.

Authors' data handling: A classifier for distant metastasis in papillary thyroid cancer was constructed using CDR3 differences observed across clinicopathological groups. MiXCR reprocessed the PCR reads for TCRdb. These V and J calls originate from TCRdb's pipeline instead of the authors' own analysis. The sample includes roughly 30,000 clones, roughly 4% of them seen just once. By proportion, this clone is medium-sized. Its antigen remains unknown. Before thyroid surgery, none of the patients had received any treatment. There are 13 residues in the CDR3. Germline V CDR1 and CDR2: MNHEY, SMNVEV (reference sequence). V gave up 4 bases and J gave up 2 bases, with 3 bases separating them.

The gene calls are TRBV27 and TRBJ2-6; unclear D gene. Sequencing was performed on blood. The clonotype was recovered from a male donor with papillary thyroid cancer or a benign thyroid nodule (not recorded which). Some clones in this sample may be carry-over from other donors' samples. The CDR3 here is CASSSTGANVLTF. The CDR3 DNA sequence: TGTGCCAGCAGTTCTACTGGGGCCAACGTCCTGACTTTC.